One and the same sample provided the 26 T cell receptor beta chains below, sequenced in a study of OX40 agonist ivuxolimab in advanced cancers. Libraries were prepared by immunoSEQ multiplex PCR; TCRdb keeps only in-frame clonotypes and omits some of them. The repertoire holds fewer than 45,000 clones, with more than 70% as singletons. The sample in question was CD4+ or CD8+ T cells sorted from blood, obtained in a trial of the OX40 agonist ivuxolimab. These receptors were obtained from an adult with an advanced solid tumor such as melanoma, head and neck, liver or kidney cancer.

The V call is TRBV4-1, the J call TRBJ1-1, with 9 bases that match TRBD1. Germline V gene sequence: CDR1 MGHRA, CDR2 YSYEKL. This CDR3 spans 16 amino acids. V shed 1 base, J shed 0 bases, and the junction held 3 bases outside the gene matches. CDR3 residues: CASSQGGTGMNTEAFF. DNA for the CDR3: TGCGCCAGCAGCCAAGGGGGGACAGGGATGAACACTGAAGCTTTCTTT.

The J gene is TRBJ1-1, the V gene TRBV5-6; D ambiguous. CDR3 size: 15 residues. The germline V gene encodes CDR1 SGHDT and CDR2 YYEEEE. Deletions cut 6 bases from V and 1 base from J, with 16 bases between. CDR3 sequence: CASTDILNRNTEAFF. The DNA of the CDR3 is TGTGCCAGCACCGACATTCTTAATCGGAACACTGAAGCTTTCTTT.

For the CDR3, the DNA is TGTGCCACTACGACAGAAAAGTATAGCAATCAGCCCCAGCATTTT. This translates into CATTTEKYSNQPQHF. This chain connects TRBV15 to TRBJ1-5; D perhaps matches TRBD1 (5 bases). Germline V gene data show CDR1 as LNHNV and CDR2 as YYDKDF (reference sequence). The CDR3 runs 15 residues. V dropped 9 bases and J dropped 0 bases, with 15 bases sitting between them.

The rearrangement uses TRBV23-1 and TRBJ2-7; TRBD1 is a possible D gene (6 bases). TRBV23-1 belongs to the ORF category, with a function that is uncertain. The CDR3 loop spans 14 amino acids. Trimming shortened V by 9 bases and J by 2 bases, and 17 bases separated the two germline ends. CDR3 DNA sequence: TGCGCCAGAACGGGACACACACAACCCTACGAGCAGTACTTC. Its protein product is CARTGHTQPYEQYF.

This chain links TRBV28 with TRBJ1-2, with a possible D match to TRBD1 (5 bases). Looked up from germline, CDR1 is MDHEN and CDR2 is SYDVKM. The CDR3 spans 17 residues. With 4 bases removed from V and 0 bases from J, the gap between germline ends came to 18 bases. The CDR3 spells CASSSPQASLANYGYTF. The CDR3 bases are TGTGCCAGCAGTTCCCCACAGGCCTCATTAGCTAACTATGGCTACACCTTC.

The chain employs TRBV28 and TRBJ1-1; possibly TRBD1 for D (5 bases). This CDR3 contains 15 residues. Trimming pared 3 bases from V and 1 base from J, leaving 12 bases between. Looked up from germline, CDR1 is MDHEN and CDR2 is SYDVKM. CDR3 in DNA: TGTGCCAGCAGTTTTGAACCACAGGAGAACACTGAAGCTTTCTTT. Protein product: CASSFEPQENTEAFF.

V and J are TRBV6-6 and TRBJ2-7; D might be TRBD1 (6 bases). The CDR3 loop spans 14 amino acids. The V end was cut by 7 bases, the J end by 3 bases, with 16 bases between. Germline CDR1 and CDR2: MNHNY and SVGAGI (reference sequence). CDR3 coding DNA: TGTGCCAGCACTCAGGGGTTAAAGGTCTACGAGCAGTACTTC. As protein: CASTQGLKVYEQYF.

This clone was recorded only once. The same CDR3 is also encoded by other DNA sequences in this sample. The chain couples TRBV19 to TRBJ2-1, with 12 bases that match TRBD2. The V gene's germline CDR1 is LNHDA and CDR2 SQIVND (reference sequence). The CDR3 covers 15 residues. Trimming cost V 6 bases and J 4 bases; bases outside gene matches: 4. In nucleotides, the CDR3 is TGTGCCAGTAGCCTTCTAGCGGGAGGGTACAATGAGCAGTTCTTC. Protein sequence: CASSLLAGGYNEQFF.

V usage is TRBV25-1 and J usage is TRBJ2-3; no clear D. The CDR3 covers 14 residues. V gave up 4 bases and J gave up 3 bases, with 11 bases separating them. Looked up from germline, CDR1 is MGHDK and CDR2 is SYGVNS. The chain's CDR3 is CASSAPLWTDTQYF. CDR3 nucleotide sequence: TGTGCCAGCAGTGCCCCCCTTTGGACAGATACGCAGTATTTT.

V gene TRBV28 combines with J gene TRBJ2-2; a weak D match, TRBD2 (6 bases). V was clipped by 3 bases and J by 6 bases, with 17 bases between them. Germline values: CDR1 MDHEN, CDR2 SYDVKM. There are 16 residues in the CDR3. CDR3 sequence reads: CASSLRLVGGPGELFF. The CDR3 bases are TGTGCCAGCAGTTTGCGACTAGTTGGTGGCCCCGGGGAGCTGTTTTTT.

The J gene is TRBJ2-7, the V gene TRBV2, with TRBD2 matching 10 bases. Germline loops: CDR1 SNHLY, CDR2 FYNNEI. The V gene end was trimmed by 3 bases and the J gene end by 6 bases; junction bases not matched to a gene: 2. CDR3 length: 13 amino acids. This chain's CDR3 is CASSDGTSAEQYF. The DNA of the CDR3 is TGTGCCAGCAGTGATGGGACTAGCGCCGAGCAGTACTTC. The entire variable domain, with the rest obtained from reference TRBV2 and TRBJ2-7, is as follows: EPEVTQTPSHQVTQMGQEVILRCVPISNHLYFYWYRQILGQKVEFLVSFYNNEISEKSEIFDDQFSVERPDGSNFTLKIRSTKLEDSAMYFCASSDGTSAEQYFGPGTRLTVT.

As DNA, the CDR3 is TGTGCCAGCAGCCCGGGGACAGCGAACACTGAAGCTTTCTTT. It codes for CASSPGTANTEAFF. The chain has TRBV4-2 and TRBJ1-1, with 7 bases aligning to TRBD1. Germline CDR1 LGHNA, CDR2 YNFKEQ. Trimming cost V 4 bases and J 1 base; bases outside gene matches: 3. CDR3 length equals 14 residues.

Remarks on this clone: Other nucleotide sequences in the sample specify the same CDR3. V usage is TRBV7-3 and J usage is TRBJ2-3, with TRBD2 identical over 11 bases. The germline V gene has CDR1 SGHTA and CDR2 FQGTGA. This CDR3 spans 16 amino acids. With V trimmed by 2 bases and J by 2 bases, 3 bases remained unmatched. The CDR3 bases are TGTGCCAGCAGCTTACGACTAGCGGGAACCACAGATACGCAGTATTTT. Its protein product is CASSLRLAGTTDTQYF. Full variable domain (rest looked up from reference TRBV7-3 and TRBJ2-3): GAGVSQTPSNKVTEKGKYVELRCDPISGHTALYWYRQSLGQGPEFLIYFQGTGAADDSGLPNDRFFAVRPEGSVSTLKIQRTERGDSAVYLCASSLRLAGTTDTQYFGPGTRLTVL.

The rearrangement joins TRBV4-1 to TRBJ2-3, with D maybe TRBD2 (6 bases). The CDR3 sequence is 16 residues long. Trimming shortened V by 1 base and J by 0 bases, and 11 bases separated the two germline ends. Looked up from germline, CDR1 is MGHRA and CDR2 is YSYEKL. The DNA of the CDR3 is TGCGCCAGCAGCCAAGGTATTAGCGGAAGCACAGATACGCAGTATTTT. As protein: CASSQGISGSTDTQYF.

This clone was observed once. The chain joins TRBV6-5 to TRBJ1-1; D perhaps matches TRBD1 (6 bases). There are 14 residues in the CDR3. The V end lost 5 bases, the J end lost 4 bases, and 14 bases lay between the germline ends. Germline CDR1 reads MNHEY; CDR2 reads SVGAGI. CDR3 coding DNA: TGTGCCAGCAGTCAAGAACAGGGTTCCACTGAAGCTTTCTTT. It yields the protein CASSQEQGSTEAFF.

The chain employs TRBV9 and TRBJ2-1; 11 bases match TRBD2. The V gene end was trimmed by 3 bases and the J gene end by 1 base; junction bases not matched to a gene: 6. From germline, CDR1 is SGDLS and CDR2 YYNGEE. The CDR3 length is 17 residues. The CDR3 sequence is CASSAKLAGASYNEQFF. The CDR3 DNA follows: TGTGCCAGCAGCGCCAAACTAGCGGGAGCGTCCTACAATGAGCAGTTCTTC.

V usage is TRBV7-8 and J usage is TRBJ2-1, with D possibly matching TRBD2 (5 bases). The CDR3 extends over 15 amino acids. V lost 3 bases and J lost 5, with 14 bases in between. CDR1 is SGHVS and CDR2 is FQNEAQ in the germline V gene. CDR3 in DNA: TGTGCCAGCAGCTTTTTCGACGGGATTAACAATGAGCAGTTCTTC. Protein sequence: CASSFFDGINNEQFF.

This clone has a single count. The chain couples TRBV7-6 to TRBJ1-3, with D possibly matching TRBD1 (6 bases). From germline, CDR1 is SGHVS and CDR2 FNYEAQ. This CDR3 contains 15 residues. Trimming left V 8 bases short and J 3 bases short, with 17 bases between. The CDR3 bases are TGTGCCAGCTTCATGGGGGGGGCAATTGGAAACACCATATATTTT. Translating it yields CASFMGGAIGNTIYF.

The chain links TRBV9 to TRBJ2-1, with 8 bases aligning to TRBD2. This CDR3 comprises 16 residues. In germline, CDR1 is SGDLS, CDR2 YYNGEE. With V trimmed by 4 bases and J by 1 base, 7 bases remained unmatched. The CDR3 loop is CASSPSAGGSYNEQFF. The CDR3 DNA reads as TGTGCCAGCAGCCCCAGTGCGGGAGGATCCTACAATGAGCAGTTCTTC. Looking up the rest from reference TRBV9 and TRBJ2-1 gives the full variable domain: DSGVTQTPKHLITATGQRVTLRCSPRSGDLSVYWYQQSLDQGLQFLIQYYNGEERAKGNILERFSAQQFPDLHSELNLSSLELGDSALYFCASSPSAGGSYNEQFFGPGTRLTVL.

The chain combines TRBV6-7 with TRBJ2-5; D tentatively fits TRBD1 or TRBD2 (5 bases each). TRBV6-7 is classed as an ORF, of uncertain function. The V end was cut by 2 bases, the J end by 0 bases, with 13 bases between. The CDR3 runs to 16 residues. The CDR3 loop reads CASSYPEDNYQETQYF. CDR3 DNA: TGTGCCAGCAGTTACCCGGAGGACAATTACCAAGAGACCCAGTACTTC.

The rearrangement links TRBV27 to TRBJ2-5, with D perhaps TRBD1 (5 bases). The CDR3 is made up of 14 amino acids. The ends were cut back, 6 bases at V and 5 bases at J, with 16 bases in the middle. Germline-derived CDR1 and CDR2 are MNHEY and SMNVEV (reference sequence). The CDR3 sequence is CASSRYRGAETQYF. CDR3 DNA: TGTGCCAGCAGCCGATATAGGGGCGCTGAGACCCAGTACTTC.

This clone was seen once. The chain is built from TRBV6-5 and TRBJ2-3; tentatively, D is TRBD1 or TRBD2 (6 bases each). The CDR3 runs to 15 residues. The V gene's germline CDR1 is MNHEY and CDR2 SVGAGI. The V end was cut by 6 bases, the J end by 2 bases, with 15 bases between. The CDR3 reads CASSQTGLNTDTQYF. Here the CDR3 DNA reads TGTGCCAGCAGCCAGACAGGACTAAACACAGATACGCAGTATTTT.

The chain links TRBV9 to TRBJ2-2; no firm D call. The V gene's germline CDR1 is SGDLS and CDR2 YYNGEE. With 4 bases removed from V and 8 bases from J, the gap between germline ends came to 9 bases. The CDR3 loop spans 12 amino acids. This chain's CDR3 is CASSPVRGELFF. DNA for the CDR3: TGTGCCAGCAGCCCTGTCCGAGGGGAGCTGTTTTTT.

The V gene is TRBV15, the J gene TRBJ2-1, with D possibly being TRBD2 (5 bases). Trimming removed 0 bases at V and 5 bases at J, with 14 bases between. Germline CDR1 and CDR2: LNHNV and YYDKDF (reference sequence). The CDR3 has 16 residues. The CDR3 is CATSRDYRGLNNEQFF. The DNA of the CDR3 is TGTGCCACCAGCAGAGATTACCGCGGGCTGAACAATGAGCAGTTCTTC.

The chain joins TRBV19 to TRBJ1-1, with D possibly TRBD1 on 5 matching bases. V lost 7 bases, J lost 1 base, and 16 bases lay in between. The CDR3 extends over 15 amino acids. Germline V gives CDR1 LNHDA, CDR2 SQIVND (reference sequence). As DNA, the CDR3 is TGTGCCAGTATCGACCTCCGGGACCGGAACACTGAAGCTTTCTTT. This encodes CASIDLRDRNTEAFF.

The V and J genes are TRBV30 and TRBJ1-1; 11 bases fit TRBD1. The trim removed 5 bases at V and 5 bases at J, leaving 4 bases unmatched. The CDR3 is 13 amino acids. In germline, CDR1 is GTSNPN, CDR2 SVGIG (reference sequence). For the CDR3, the DNA is TGTGCCTGGGGACAGGGGGCGCCTACTGAAGCTTTCTTT. As protein: CAWGQGAPTEAFF.